This TCR beta chain was sequenced in a study of cytomegalovirus exposure and HLA in healthy donors. Study-wide background: Clustering assigned roughly 81% of the roughly 400 genotyped donors to the Caucasian-associated ancestry cluster.

There are 15 residues in the CDR3. Germline V gene data show CDR1 as SGHNT and CDR2 as YYREEE (reference sequence). Deletions cut 0 bases from V and 7 bases from J, with 14 bases between. Findings and caveats of the study: Some V segments could not be told apart, so they were left out, TRBV6-2 and TRBV6-3 among them. For TCR beta chains, V- and J-gene trimming was later linked to a missense DCLRE1C variant.

Primers: 60 Vbeta forward and 13 Jbeta reverse. Sequencing used immunoSEQ multiplex PCR; TCRdb keeps in-frame clones, though not all of them. This table holds about 130,000 clones, approximately 78% found once. Comment on this clone: The antigen is unknown.

The J gene is TRBJ2-1, the V gene TRBV5-4; a weak D match, TRBD1 (7 bases). The sequencing input was PBMCs. This receptor was taken from a woman between 40 and 50 years old in good health and CMV-seropositive. The CDR3, as DNA: TGTGCCAGCAGCTTGGCCGGGGGACAGTCAAATGAGCAGTTCTTC. This sequence encodes CASSLAGGQSNEQFF.